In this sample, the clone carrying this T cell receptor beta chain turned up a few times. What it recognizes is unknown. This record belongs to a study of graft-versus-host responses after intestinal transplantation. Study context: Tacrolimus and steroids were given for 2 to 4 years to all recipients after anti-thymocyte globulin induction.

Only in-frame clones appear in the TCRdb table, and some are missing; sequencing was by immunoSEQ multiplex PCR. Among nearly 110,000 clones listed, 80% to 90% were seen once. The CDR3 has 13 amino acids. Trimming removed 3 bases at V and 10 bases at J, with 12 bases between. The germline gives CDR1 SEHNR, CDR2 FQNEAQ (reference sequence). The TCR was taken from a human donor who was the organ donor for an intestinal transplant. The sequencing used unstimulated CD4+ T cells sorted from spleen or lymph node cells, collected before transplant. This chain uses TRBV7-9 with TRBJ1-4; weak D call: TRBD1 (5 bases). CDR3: CASSFTEQGKLFF. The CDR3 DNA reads TGTGCCAGCAGCTTTACAGAGCAGGGAAAACTGTTTTTT.